The entry below gives a single T cell receptor (beta chain) sequence along with its context. The antigen is undetermined. The sample is drawn from a study of T cells after posttransplantation cyclophosphamide. Study-wide results and caveats: Later blood repertoires were often dominated by clones from the donor CD8+ memory compartment. After PTCy, TRB diversity resembled that of CNI/methotrexate controls. TRB overlap between skin or GI tissue T cells and blood was limited.

The repertoire was sequenced with immunoSEQ multiplex PCR; TCRdb's copy has only in-frame clones and lacks some. The sample has roughly 21,000 clones, 70% to 90% seen once. Controls had myeloablative marrow grafts with methotrexate and calcineurin inhibitor, sampled at 1 year. The starting material was PBMCs, obtained 362 days after allogeneic stem cell transplant with calcineurin inhibitor and methotrexate. The receptor was derived from a female patient in her thirties or forties who received an allogeneic stem cell transplant from an unrelated donor, was CMV-positive, and had acute and chronic GVHD. The T cells may partly be graft donor cells.

The CDR3 nucleotides are TGTGCCAGCAGCCGGCAGGGTTCCTACGAGCAGTACTTC. This sequence encodes CASSRQGSYEQYF. J is TRBJ2-7 and V is TRBV7-8; D may be TRBD1 (5 bases). Germline CDR1 SGHVS, CDR2 FQNEAQ. V lost 5 bases and J lost 1, with 9 bases in between. The CDR3 spans 13 residues.